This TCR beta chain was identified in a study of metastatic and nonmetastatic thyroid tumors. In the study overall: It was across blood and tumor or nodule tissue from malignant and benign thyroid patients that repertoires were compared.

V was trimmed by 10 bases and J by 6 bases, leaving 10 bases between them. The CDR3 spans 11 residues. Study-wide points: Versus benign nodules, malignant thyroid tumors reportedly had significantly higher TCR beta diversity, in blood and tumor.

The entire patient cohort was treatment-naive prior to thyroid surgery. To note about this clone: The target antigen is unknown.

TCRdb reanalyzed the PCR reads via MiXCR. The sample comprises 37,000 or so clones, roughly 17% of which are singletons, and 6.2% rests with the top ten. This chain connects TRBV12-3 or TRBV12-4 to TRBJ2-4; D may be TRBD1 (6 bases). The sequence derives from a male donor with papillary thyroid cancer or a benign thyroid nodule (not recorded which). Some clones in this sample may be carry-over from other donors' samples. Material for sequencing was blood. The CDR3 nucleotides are TGTGCCACAGGGGAAGGAAACATTCAGTACTTC. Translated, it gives CATGEGNIQYF.